This T cell receptor beta chain appears in the sequencing data of a study of blood T cell repertoires in COVID-19. As for the study in general: T cells, B-cell-depleted T cells, or PBMCs supplied cDNA or gDNA.

Under the authors' procedure: Amplification of reference gene primers was used by the study to estimate nucleated cell counts. The method was immunoSEQ multiplex PCR; TCRdb's version includes in-frame clones alone and lacks a portion of them. Clone size and the V and J calls come from that table; the DNA yielded D and trimming. Among about 170,000 clones, approximately 82% were seen once, and the ten largest hold 22%. Germline assignment: CDR1 SGHKS and CDR2 YYEKEE (reference sequence). V shed 0 bases and J shed 3 bases, with 9 bases lying between them. The CDR3 covers 14 residues. The material sequenced was peripheral blood. J is TRBJ1-1 and V is TRBV5-5; D is perhaps TRBD1 (5 bases). The receptor's source is a woman aged 80 or over with acute or convalescent COVID-19. The CDR3 DNA sequence: TGTGCCAGCAGCTTGGACCCACAGGACACTGAAGCTTTCTTT. This sequence encodes CASSLDPQDTEAFF.